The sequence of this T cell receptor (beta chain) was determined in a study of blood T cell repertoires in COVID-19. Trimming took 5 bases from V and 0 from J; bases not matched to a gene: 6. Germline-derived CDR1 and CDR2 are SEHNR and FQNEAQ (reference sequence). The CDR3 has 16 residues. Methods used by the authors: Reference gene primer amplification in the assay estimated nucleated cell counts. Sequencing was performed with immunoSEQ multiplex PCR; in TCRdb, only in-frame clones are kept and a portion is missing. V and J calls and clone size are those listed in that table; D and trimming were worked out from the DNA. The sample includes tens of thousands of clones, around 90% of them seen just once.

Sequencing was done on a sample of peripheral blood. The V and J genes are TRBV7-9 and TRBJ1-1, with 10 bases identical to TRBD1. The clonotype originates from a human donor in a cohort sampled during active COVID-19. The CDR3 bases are TGTGCCAGCAGCCCGAGGGGACAGGGGCTGAACACTGAAGCTTTCTTT. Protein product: CASSPRGQGLNTEAFF.